This T cell receptor beta chain was sequenced for a study of blood T cell repertoires in COVID-19. This clone was found a few times. As handled by the study authors: Amplification of reference gene primers was used by the study to estimate nucleated cell counts. The protocol was immunoSEQ multiplex PCR, while the TCRdb copy is restricted to in-frame clones and leaves out a portion. Clonal size and the V and J genes are those of that table, whereas D and trimming came from the DNA. The repertoire holds fewer than 250,000 clones, with 70% to 90% as singletons. V was pared by 5 bases and J by 10 bases, with 4 bases of the junction left unmatched. CDR3 length equals 11 residues.

The sample was peripheral blood. The J gene is TRBJ2-7, the V gene TRBV12-3 or TRBV12-4; 8 nucleotides align to TRBD2. This clonotype was obtained from a woman between 55 and 75 years old with active or convalescent COVID-19. CDR3 residues: CASSLGLAQYF. CDR3 nucleotide sequence: TGTGCCAGCAGTCTCGGACTAGCCCAGTACTTC.